This T cell receptor (beta chain) was sequenced during a study of breast tumors, draining lymph nodes, adjacent tissues. Study outcomes and limitations: Tumor T cell lymph node origin was a supported hypothesis, not proven. Luminal-like breast cancer showed significantly greater tumor-nontumor repertoire similarity than basal-like breast cancer did. Tumor repertoires ranked between lymph nodes and nontumor tissue in diversity, with V and J gene preferences. Data fit most tumor T cells coming from lymph node, expanding in tumor.

V was pared by 4 bases and J by 4 bases, with 8 bases between. This CDR3 comprises 14 residues. The V gene's germline CDR1 is MNHNS and CDR2 SASEGT. Samples came from axillary lymph nodes draining the breast cancer. One entry per CDR3 protein results from TCRdb running MiXCR on the multiplex PCR reads. The sample lists under 250,000 distinct CDR3 sequences; around 32% were seen once. Details on this clonotype: Its antigen is not identified.

Sample: axillary lymph node tissue. The V gene is TRBV6-1, the J gene TRBJ2-6, with D uncertain. The origin of this receptor is a female donor with breast cancer. Some clones in this sample may be carry-over from other donors' samples. The CDR3 DNA reads as TGTGCCAGCAGTGCTGATGACGGGGCCAACGTCCTGACTTTC. It codes for CASSADDGANVLTF.